A single TCR beta chain is shown here with its context. Germline CDR1 LGHNA, CDR2 YSLEER. The CDR3 is 15 residues long. With V trimmed by 1 base and J by 5 bases, 3 bases remained unmatched. The sample originates from a study of blood T cell repertoires in COVID-19. Study details: COVID-19 samples, acute and convalescent, were from the United States, Italy and Spain.

Libraries were prepared by immunoSEQ multiplex PCR; TCRdb keeps only in-frame clonotypes and omits some of them. The table lists some 250,000 clones, 80% to 85% of them singletons. Input material: peripheral blood. The receptor was isolated from a woman between 18 and 29 years old with acute or convalescent COVID-19. V is TRBV4-3 and J is TRBJ1-5, with TRBD1 matching over 9 bases. CDR3 loop: CASSQGQGGDQPQHF. The CDR3 bases are TGCGCCAGCAGCCAAGGACAGGGGGGGGATCAGCCCCAGCATTTT.